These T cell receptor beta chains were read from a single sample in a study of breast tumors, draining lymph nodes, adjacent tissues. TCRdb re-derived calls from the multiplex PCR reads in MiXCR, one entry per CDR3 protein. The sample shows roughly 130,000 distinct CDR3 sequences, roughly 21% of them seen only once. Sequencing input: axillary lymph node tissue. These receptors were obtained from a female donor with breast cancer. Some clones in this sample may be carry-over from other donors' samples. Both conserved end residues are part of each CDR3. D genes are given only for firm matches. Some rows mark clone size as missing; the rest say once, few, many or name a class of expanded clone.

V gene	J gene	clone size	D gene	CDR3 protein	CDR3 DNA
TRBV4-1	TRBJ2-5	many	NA	CASSQRGLGAQETQYF	TGCGCCAGCAGCCAACGGGGTCTGGGGGCCCAAGAGACCCAGTACTTC
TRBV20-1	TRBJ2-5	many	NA	CSARGKRRETQYF	TGCAGTGCTAGAGGAAAAAGGAGAGAGACCCAGTACTTC
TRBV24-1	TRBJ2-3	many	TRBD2	CATSGGTSTDTQYF	TGTGCCACTAGCGGGGGGACTAGCACAGATACGCAGTATTTT
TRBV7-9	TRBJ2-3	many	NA	CASSLIQGLTDTQYF	TGTGCCAGCAGCTTAATTCAGGGGCTCACAGATACGCAGTATTTT
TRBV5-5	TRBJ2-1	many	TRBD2	CASSSGLAGQGEQFF	TGTGCCAGCAGCTCGGGACTAGCGGGACAGGGTGAGCAGTTCTTC
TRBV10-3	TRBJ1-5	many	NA	CAISGGRDNQPQHF	TGTGCCATCAGTGGCGGGCGGGACAATCAGCCCCAGCATTTT
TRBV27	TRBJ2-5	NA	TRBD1	CASRQGIQETQYF	TGTGCCAGCCGACAGGGGATTCAAGAGACCCAGTACTTC
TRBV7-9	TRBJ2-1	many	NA	CASSPSHEQFF	TGTGCCAGCAGCCCTAGCCATGAGCAGTTCTTC
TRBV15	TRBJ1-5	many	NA	CATSRDTQPQHF	TGTGCCACCAGCAGAGATACTCAGCCCCAGCATTTT
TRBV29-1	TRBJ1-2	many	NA	CSVGEGDGPYGYTF	TGCAGCGTTGGGGAAGGGGACGGACCCTATGGCTACACCTTC
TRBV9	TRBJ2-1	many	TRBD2	CASSTGLAAYNEQFF	TGTGCCAGCAGCACCGGACTAGCGGCCTACAATGAGCAGTTCTTC
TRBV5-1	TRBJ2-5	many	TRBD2	CASSLARGGGPFETQYF	TGCGCCAGCAGCCTGGCCCGGGGGGGAGGGCCCTTCGAGACCCAGTACTTC
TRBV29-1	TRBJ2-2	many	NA	CSVAGHNTGELFF	TGCAGCGTTGCGGGGCATAACACCGGGGAGCTGTTTTTT
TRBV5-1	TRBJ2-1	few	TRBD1	CASSRETGATSYNEQFF	TGCGCCAGCAGTCGTGAAACAGGGGCTACCTCCTACAATGAGCAGTTCTTC
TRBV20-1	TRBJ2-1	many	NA	CSAQAGDLNYNEQFF	TGCAGTGCCCAAGCAGGGGACTTGAACTACAATGAGCAGTTCTTC
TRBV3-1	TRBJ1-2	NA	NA	CGSSQAELPNYGYTF	TGTGGCAGCAGCCAAGCGGAACTTCCTAACTATGGCTACACCTTC
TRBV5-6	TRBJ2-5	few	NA	CASSWGPRGGETQYF	TGTGCCAGCAGCTGGGGCCCTCGGGGAGGTGAGACCCAGTACTTC
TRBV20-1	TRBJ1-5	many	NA	CSASPPGIIQPQHF	TGCAGTGCTAGCCCCCCCGGGATAATTCAGCCCCAGCATTTT
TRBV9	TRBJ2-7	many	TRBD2	CASSPRGGDNEQYF	TGTGCCAGCAGCCCCCGGGGAGGGGATAACGAGCAGTACTTC
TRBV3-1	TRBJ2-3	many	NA	CASSHLGEDTQYF	TGTGCCAGCAGCCACCTCGGGGAAGATACGCAGTATTTT
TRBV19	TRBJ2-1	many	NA	CASTGKPGLLDNEQFF	TGTGCCAGTACGGGGAAGCCGGGACTCCTTGACAATGAGCAGTTCTTC
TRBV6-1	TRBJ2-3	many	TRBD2	CASSALAGGTNTQYF	TGTGCCAGCAGTGCACTAGCGGGGGGTACGAATACGCAGTATTTT
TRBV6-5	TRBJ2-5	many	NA	CASSTAGKETQYF	TGTGCCAGCAGTACCGCAGGGAAAGAGACCCAGTACTTC
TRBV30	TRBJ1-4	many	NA	CAWSPDTGLFF	TGTGCCTGGAGTCCAGACACCGGGCTGTTTTTT
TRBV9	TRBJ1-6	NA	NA	CASSVEGRRNSPLHF	TGTGCCAGCAGCGTAGAGGGGCGACGGAACTCACCCCTCCACTTT
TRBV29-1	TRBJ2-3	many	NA	CSVPRGRSTDTQYF	TGCAGCGTTCCCAGGGGCCGAAGCACAGATACGCAGTATTTT
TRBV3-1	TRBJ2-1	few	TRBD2	CASSQVAGGLGNEQFF	TGTGCCAGCAGCCAAGTAGCGGGGGGGCTTGGGAATGAGCAGTTCTTC
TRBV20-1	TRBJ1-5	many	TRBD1	CSAIQGAGQPQHF	TGCAGTGCAATCCAGGGGGCAGGGCAGCCCCAGCATTTT
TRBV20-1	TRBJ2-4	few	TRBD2	CSARGTSGGPQTLKNIQYF	TGCAGTGCTAGAGGGACTAGCGGGGGGCCACAAACCCTAAAAAACATTCAGTACTTC
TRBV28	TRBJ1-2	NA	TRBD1	CASGDRVLYGYTF	TGTGCCAGCGGGGACAGGGTACTTTATGGCTACACCTTC
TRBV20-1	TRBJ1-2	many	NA	CSARVEGRNYGYTF	TGCAGTGCTAGAGTTGAGGGGCGGAACTATGGCTACACCTTC
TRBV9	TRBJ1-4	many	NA	CASSPSITTNEKLFF	TGTGCCAGCAGCCCATCTATTACAACTAATGAAAAACTGTTTTTT
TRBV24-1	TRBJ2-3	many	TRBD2	CATSGGSSGNWADTQYF	TGTGCCACCAGTGGGGGATCTAGCGGGAATTGGGCAGATACGCAGTATTTT
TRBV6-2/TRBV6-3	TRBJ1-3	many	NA	CASSLTSGANTIYF	TGTGCCAGCAGTCTCACATCGGGTGCTAACACCATATATTTT
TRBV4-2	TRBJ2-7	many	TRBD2	CASSRTSGTYEQYF	TGTGCCAGCAGCCGGACTAGCGGGACCTACGAGCAGTACTTC
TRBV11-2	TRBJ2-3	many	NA	CASSSFPTQYF	TGTGCCAGCAGCTCCTTTCCGACGCAGTATTTT
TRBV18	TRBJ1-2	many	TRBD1	CASSQDRGGGYTF	TGTGCCAGCTCACAGGACAGGGGAGGTGGCTACACCTTC
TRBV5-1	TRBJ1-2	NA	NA	CASSLVPTSNYGYTF	TGCGCCAGCAGCTTGGTTCCCACCTCTAACTATGGCTACACCTTC
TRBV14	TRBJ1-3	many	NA	CASSPRSVGNTIYF	TGTGCCAGCAGCCCGAGAAGTGTTGGAAACACCATATATTTT
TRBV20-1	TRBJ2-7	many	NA	CSASWGAIYGGEQYF	TGCAGTGCTAGTTGGGGCGCGATCTACGGGGGCGAGCAGTACTTC
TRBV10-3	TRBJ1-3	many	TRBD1	CAIALGQGYGNTIYF	TGTGCCATCGCCCTGGGACAGGGATATGGAAACACCATATATTTT
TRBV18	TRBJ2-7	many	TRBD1	CASSRDSTYEQYF	TGTGCCAGCTCACGGGACAGCACCTACGAGCAGTACTTC
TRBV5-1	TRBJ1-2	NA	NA	CASSDGRGYGYTF	TGCGCCAGCAGCGACGGACGTGGATATGGCTACACCTTC
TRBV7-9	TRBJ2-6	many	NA	CASSAAGTGANVLTF	TGTGCCAGCAGCGCGGCAGGGACTGGGGCCAACGTCCTGACTTTC
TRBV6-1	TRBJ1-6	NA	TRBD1	CASEGQGFHNSPPHF	TGTGCCTCCGAGGGACAGGGGTTCCATAATTCACCCCCCCACTTT
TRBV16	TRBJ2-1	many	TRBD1	CASSQYSGQNNEQFF	TGTGCCAGCAGCCAATATTCGGGACAGAACAATGAGCAGTTCTTC
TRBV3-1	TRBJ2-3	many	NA	CASSQEGVLSTDTQYF	TGTGCCAGCAGCCAAGAAGGCGTATTAAGCACAGATACGCAGTATTTT